This T cell receptor beta chain was retrieved from a study of cytomegalovirus exposure and HLA in healthy donors. The PCR contained 60 Vbeta and 13 Jbeta primers. Data came from immunoSEQ multiplex PCR; TCRdb stores just in-frame clones and leaves some out. The data contain more than 250,000 clones, about 87% of them seen just once; the ten biggest clones take up more than 2%. This CDR3 is built from 13 residues. The germline V and J ends were trimmed by 2 bases and 5 bases, with 6 bases remaining between them. Germline V gene lookup returns CDR1 SGHTA and CDR2 FQGTGA. This clone was seen once. Its antigen is not identified. Broader study findings: High specificity and sensitivity for cytomegalovirus status were reported for the classifier.

Sequenced: PBMCs. The chain employs TRBV7-3 and TRBJ2-2; possible D gene TRBD2, 5 bases. The clonotype comes from a woman aged 18-29 years in good health and CMV-seronegative. CDR3 sequence: CASSLSGTGELFF. Here the CDR3 DNA reads TGTGCCAGCAGCTTATCGGGGACCGGGGAGCTGTTTTTT.